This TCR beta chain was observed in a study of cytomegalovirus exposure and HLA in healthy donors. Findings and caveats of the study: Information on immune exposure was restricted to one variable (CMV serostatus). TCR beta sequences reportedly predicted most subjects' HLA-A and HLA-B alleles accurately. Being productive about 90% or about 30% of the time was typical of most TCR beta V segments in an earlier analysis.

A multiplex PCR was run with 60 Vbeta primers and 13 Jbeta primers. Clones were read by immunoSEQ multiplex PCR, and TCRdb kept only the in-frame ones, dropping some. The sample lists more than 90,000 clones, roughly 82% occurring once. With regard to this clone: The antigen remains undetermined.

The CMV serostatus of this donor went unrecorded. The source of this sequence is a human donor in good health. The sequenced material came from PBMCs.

DNA for the CDR3: TGCGCCAGCAGCTTGGGTTTGCCCCCCAGCGACGAGCAGTACTTC. The encoded protein is CASSLGLPPSDEQYF. V usage is TRBV5-1 and J usage is TRBJ2-7; unclear D gene. The CDR3 sequence is 15 residues long. Germline lookup yields CDR1 SGHRS and CDR2 YFSETQ. V lost 0 bases to trimming and J lost 5 bases, with 15 bases between them.